This T cell receptor beta chain came from a study of beta chain features in type 1 diabetes. Study results and limitations: Moderate yet significant TCRB CDR3 shortening was seen in Type 1 diabetes patients in all four CD4+ subsets. cDNA-based reads could over-represent cells with high TCR expression.

This clone was detected a few times. The antigen remains unidentified. Expressed TCRB transcripts were sequenced because the entire RNA isolate underwent reverse transcription. About 3.57 million reads, on average, came from each naive, central memory and regulatory T cell sample. Measured with immunoSEQ multiplex PCR; TCRdb has only the in-frame clones, and not every one. The sample lists 130,000 to 150,000 clones, 7% to 10% seen once, with 0.68% in the top ten. Sequencing input: central memory CD4+ T cells from blood. This clonotype was sampled from a man younger than 35 in good health.

In DNA, the CDR3 is TGCGCCAGCAGCCCCAGGGCGGAGGGGCAGCCCCAGCATTTT. This codes for CASSPRAEGQPQHF. The chain carries TRBV5-1 and TRBJ1-5, with a tentative D call TRBD1 (5 bases). CDR3 length: 14 residues. Germline assignment: CDR1 SGHRS and CDR2 YFSETQ. V lost 4 bases and J 7 bases, leaving 15 bases between the germline ends. Drawing the rest from reference TRBV5-1 and TRBJ1-5, the complete variable domain is KAGVTQTPRYLIKTRGQQVTLSCSPISGHRSVSWYQQTPGQGLQFLFEYFSETQRNKGNFPGRFSGRQFSNSRSEMNVSTLELGDSALYLCASSPRAEGQPQHFGDGTRLSIL.